These T cell receptor beta chains were read from a single sample in a study of blood T cell repertoires in COVID-19. Repertoires were generated with immunoSEQ multiplex PCR, while TCRdb's copy carries only in-frame clones and drops some. Seen here are around 460,000 clones, approximately 90% observed once, and the top ten hold 0.7% to 1%. The material sequenced was peripheral blood. The receptors stem from a man aged 18 to 29 with COVID-19, enrolled during active disease. Both conserved end residues are part of each CDR3. The D gene is left open where the match is weak. Size values are once, few and many counts, or a class for expanded clones, and some rows have none.

TGTGCCAGCAGCTTAAGACTAGCGGGAGCATCGAAGACCGGGGAGCTGTTTTTT CASSLRLAGASKTGELFF TRBJ2-2 NA TRBV7-8 TRBD2
TGTGCCACCAGCAACTTCGGTGGGAACACTGAAGCTTTCTTT CATSNFGGNTEAFF TRBJ1-1 once TRBV15 NA
TGTGCCAGCACAACGGGGACAGAAAGCAAAAACATTCAGTACTTC CASTTGTESKNIQYF TRBJ2-4 NA TRBV2 TRBD1
TGTGCCACCGCTAGGGCGGGCCTCACCGGGGAGCTGTTTTTT CATARAGLTGELFF TRBJ2-2 NA TRBV10-3 NA
TGTGCCAGCAGCCCGAGGACTAGCGGGAGTTCGGCCGGGGAGCTGTTTTTT CASSPRTSGSSAGELFF TRBJ2-2 NA TRBV11-3 TRBD2
TGTGCCAGTAGTGTTAGGGCGGGGAACACTGAAGCTTTCTTT CASSVRAGNTEAFF TRBJ1-1 NA TRBV19 NA
TGTGCCAGCAGCGTAGCGGGGGAGGGCGTTTCCTCCTACGAGCAGTACTTC CASSVAGEGVSSYEQYF TRBJ2-7 NA TRBV9 TRBD2
TGTGCCAGCAGCTCTGCGGGGGGCAAATACAATGAGCAGTTCTTC CASSSAGGKYNEQFF TRBJ2-1 NA TRBV13 TRBD2
TGTGCCAGTAGTATAGTGGGGACAGCTTACAATGAGCAGTTCTTC CASSIVGTAYNEQFF TRBJ2-1 NA TRBV19 TRBD1
TGTGCCAGCAGCTTGGGCCAGTCCACAGATACGCAGTATTTT CASSLGQSTDTQYF TRBJ2-3 once TRBV5-4 NA
TGTGCCACCAGTGAACTAGCGGGAGATACGCAGTATTTT CATSELAGDTQYF TRBJ2-3 once TRBV24-1 TRBD2
TGTGCCAGCTCACCAGTCACGGTCTCCTACGAGCAGTACTTC CASSPVTVSYEQYF TRBJ2-7 NA TRBV18 NA
TGTGCCAGCAGGGCGTCAGGGTATGGCTACACCTTC CASRASGYGYTF TRBJ1-2 NA TRBV25-1 NA
TGCGCCAGCAGCCAAACCAGCGGGGGGTCTTACTACGAGCAGTACTTC CASSQTSGGSYYEQYF TRBJ2-7 NA TRBV5-1 TRBD2
TGTGCCAGCAGACCAAACAGATACTATGGCTACACCTTC CASRPNRYYGYTF TRBJ1-2 NA TRBV27 NA
TGTGCCAGCAGACCCAGTCCCCAGGGGGCCAACGTCCTGACTTTC CASRPSPQGANVLTF TRBJ2-6 NA TRBV2 NA
TGTGCCAGCAGCATCGGCCACAGGGAAACCGGGGAGCTGTTTTTT CASSIGHRETGELFF TRBJ2-2 NA TRBV7-8 NA
TGTGCCAGCAGCCTAGGGGCCAACACCGGGGAGCTGTTTTTT CASSLGANTGELFF TRBJ2-2 NA TRBV7-3 NA
TGTGCCAGCAGCTTAGTTCTCCAGGAGACCCAGTACTTC CASSLVLQETQYF TRBJ2-5 NA TRBV7-9 NA
TGCGCCAGCAGCGCGGGACAGGTTAACAATGAGCAGTTCTTC CASSAGQVNNEQFF TRBJ2-1 NA TRBV5-1 TRBD1
TGTGCCACCAAAAGGGACGGCGGGGGGACCCAGCATTTT CATKRDGGGTQHF TRBJ1-5 NA TRBV19 NA
TGTGCCAGCAACAAACCTCCGGGACAGGGTTCGGATGAGCAGTTCTTC CASNKPPGQGSDEQFF TRBJ2-1 NA TRBV7-4 TRBD1
TGTGCCACGGGACAGATCAGCACAGATACGCAGTATTTT CATGQISTDTQYF TRBJ2-3 NA TRBV19 TRBD1
TGTGCCAGCAGTGAAGGCGTTCGGGGGGCTGAAGCTTTCTTT CASSEGVRGAEAFF TRBJ1-1 NA TRBV2 NA
TGTGCCAGCAGCGACGTGACTAACTACGAGCAGTACTTC CASSDVTNYEQYF TRBJ2-7 NA TRBV6-5 NA
TGTGCCAGCAGCCGCGGGAGGTGGGAGGACTACAATGAGCAGTTCTTC CASSRGRWEDYNEQFF TRBJ2-1 NA TRBV3-1/TRBV3-2 TRBD2
TGTGCCAGCAGCTCGCGGGGGGCGGGGGCATCAGATACGCAGTATTTT CASSSRGAGASDTQYF TRBJ2-3 NA TRBV7-6 TRBD2
TGCAGCGTTGAATTTCCGGGGGCCTACGAGCAGTACTTC CSVEFPGAYEQYF TRBJ2-7 NA TRBV29-1 NA
TGTGCCAGCAGCCAAGAGGGACAGGGAAATCCCGGGGAGCTGTTTTTT CASSQEGQGNPGELFF TRBJ2-2 NA TRBV4-2 TRBD1
TGTGCCACCAGCAGAGTGGGGGGGCCAGTCAATGAGCAGTTCTTC CATSRVGGPVNEQFF TRBJ2-1 NA TRBV15 NA
TGTGCCAGCAGTCCCCCGGGGGGCTTCGAGCAGTACTTC CASSPPGGFEQYF TRBJ2-7 NA TRBV6-5 NA
TGTGCCAGCAGCCACGAGGGGGGGACGCAGTATTTT CASSHEGGTQYF TRBJ2-3 NA TRBV7-9 NA
TGTGCCAGCAGCTTAGTCCTAGCTGGGGCTAACTATGGCTACACCTTC CASSLVLAGANYGYTF TRBJ1-2 NA TRBV7-9 NA
TGTGCCAGTAGTCTTACCGGGACAGGGGACTACGAGCAGTACTTC CASSLTGTGDYEQYF TRBJ2-7 NA TRBV19 TRBD1
TGTGCCAGCAGTTCCTTAGCGGGAGGGCCGGGTTTGACAGATACGCAGTATTTT CASSSLAGGPGLTDTQYF TRBJ2-3 NA TRBV27 TRBD2
TGTGCCACCAGCAGGAACGCGGGGGCGAGACCCTACGAGCAGTACTTC CATSRNAGARPYEQYF TRBJ2-7 NA TRBV15 NA
TGTGCCAGCAGTTACTCGACGCGCCTCCTAGGCGAGCAGTACTTC CASSYSTRLLGEQYF TRBJ2-7 NA TRBV6-5 NA
TGCAGTGCTAGTCCTGGTGGGCAGGCAGCCTACGAGCAGTACTTC CSASPGGQAAYEQYF TRBJ2-7 once TRBV20-1 NA
TGCGCCAGCACAGCCCAAGTCTTAGCGGGGGGCCAGAATGAGCAGTTCTTC CASTAQVLAGGQNEQFF TRBJ2-1 NA TRBV10-1 TRBD2
TGTGCCAGCAGCTTCGGAAGGTCCACCGGGAGAGGGAATGAGCAGTTCTTC CASSFGRSTGRGNEQFF TRBJ2-1 NA TRBV11-2 NA
TGTGCCAGTAGTATAGGGGCATTCTCCCGCACTGAAGCTTTCTTT CASSIGAFSRTEAFF TRBJ1-1 NA TRBV19 NA
TGTGCCAGCAGCTTATTGTGGGACAATAGGAGCTCCTACGAGCAGTACTTC CASSLLWDNRSSYEQYF TRBJ2-7 NA TRBV7-3 NA
TGTGCCAGCAGTTATCGGACCGGGGAGCTGTTTTTT CASSYRTGELFF TRBJ2-2 NA TRBV27 NA
TGCGCCAGCAGCCAAGATTCTGGGACAGGGGGCTACAGTGATCAGCCCCAGCATTTT CASSQDSGTGGYSDQPQHF TRBJ1-5 NA TRBV4-1 TRBD1
TGTGCCAGCAGTAGCGACAGGGGATACACAGATACGCAGTATTTT CASSSDRGYTDTQYF TRBJ2-3 once TRBV6-5 TRBD1
TGTGCCAGCAGAGAGATCACGGGCAATCAGCCCCAGCATTTT CASREITGNQPQHF TRBJ1-5 NA TRBV27 NA
TGTGCCAGCAGCCGAACCTTACGCCGGGACAGGGAGTTTGGCTACACCTTC CASSRTLRRDREFGYTF TRBJ1-2 NA TRBV13 TRBD1
TGTGCCAGCAGCTTGGAGCGGGGTCGGAGTGGAACCGGGGAGCTGTTTTTT CASSLERGRSGTGELFF TRBJ2-2 NA TRBV5-8 TRBD2
TGTGCCAGCAGCTTTCGGGCAGGGGGAACCGGGGAGCTGTTTTTT CASSFRAGGTGELFF TRBJ2-2 NA TRBV11-2 TRBD1
TGTGCCATCAGTGACCCTAGCGGGGGACCTAAACCCTACGAGCAGTACTTC CAISDPSGGPKPYEQYF TRBJ2-7 NA TRBV10-3 TRBD2
TGTGCCAGCAGTGAAGCGGGGGGACGGGGGAACTATGGCTACACCTTC CASSEAGGRGNYGYTF TRBJ1-2 NA TRBV2 NA
TGTGCCAGTAGTATGGGCAGGACTAGCGGTCAAGAGACCCAGTACTTC CASSMGRTSGQETQYF TRBJ2-5 NA TRBV19 TRBD2